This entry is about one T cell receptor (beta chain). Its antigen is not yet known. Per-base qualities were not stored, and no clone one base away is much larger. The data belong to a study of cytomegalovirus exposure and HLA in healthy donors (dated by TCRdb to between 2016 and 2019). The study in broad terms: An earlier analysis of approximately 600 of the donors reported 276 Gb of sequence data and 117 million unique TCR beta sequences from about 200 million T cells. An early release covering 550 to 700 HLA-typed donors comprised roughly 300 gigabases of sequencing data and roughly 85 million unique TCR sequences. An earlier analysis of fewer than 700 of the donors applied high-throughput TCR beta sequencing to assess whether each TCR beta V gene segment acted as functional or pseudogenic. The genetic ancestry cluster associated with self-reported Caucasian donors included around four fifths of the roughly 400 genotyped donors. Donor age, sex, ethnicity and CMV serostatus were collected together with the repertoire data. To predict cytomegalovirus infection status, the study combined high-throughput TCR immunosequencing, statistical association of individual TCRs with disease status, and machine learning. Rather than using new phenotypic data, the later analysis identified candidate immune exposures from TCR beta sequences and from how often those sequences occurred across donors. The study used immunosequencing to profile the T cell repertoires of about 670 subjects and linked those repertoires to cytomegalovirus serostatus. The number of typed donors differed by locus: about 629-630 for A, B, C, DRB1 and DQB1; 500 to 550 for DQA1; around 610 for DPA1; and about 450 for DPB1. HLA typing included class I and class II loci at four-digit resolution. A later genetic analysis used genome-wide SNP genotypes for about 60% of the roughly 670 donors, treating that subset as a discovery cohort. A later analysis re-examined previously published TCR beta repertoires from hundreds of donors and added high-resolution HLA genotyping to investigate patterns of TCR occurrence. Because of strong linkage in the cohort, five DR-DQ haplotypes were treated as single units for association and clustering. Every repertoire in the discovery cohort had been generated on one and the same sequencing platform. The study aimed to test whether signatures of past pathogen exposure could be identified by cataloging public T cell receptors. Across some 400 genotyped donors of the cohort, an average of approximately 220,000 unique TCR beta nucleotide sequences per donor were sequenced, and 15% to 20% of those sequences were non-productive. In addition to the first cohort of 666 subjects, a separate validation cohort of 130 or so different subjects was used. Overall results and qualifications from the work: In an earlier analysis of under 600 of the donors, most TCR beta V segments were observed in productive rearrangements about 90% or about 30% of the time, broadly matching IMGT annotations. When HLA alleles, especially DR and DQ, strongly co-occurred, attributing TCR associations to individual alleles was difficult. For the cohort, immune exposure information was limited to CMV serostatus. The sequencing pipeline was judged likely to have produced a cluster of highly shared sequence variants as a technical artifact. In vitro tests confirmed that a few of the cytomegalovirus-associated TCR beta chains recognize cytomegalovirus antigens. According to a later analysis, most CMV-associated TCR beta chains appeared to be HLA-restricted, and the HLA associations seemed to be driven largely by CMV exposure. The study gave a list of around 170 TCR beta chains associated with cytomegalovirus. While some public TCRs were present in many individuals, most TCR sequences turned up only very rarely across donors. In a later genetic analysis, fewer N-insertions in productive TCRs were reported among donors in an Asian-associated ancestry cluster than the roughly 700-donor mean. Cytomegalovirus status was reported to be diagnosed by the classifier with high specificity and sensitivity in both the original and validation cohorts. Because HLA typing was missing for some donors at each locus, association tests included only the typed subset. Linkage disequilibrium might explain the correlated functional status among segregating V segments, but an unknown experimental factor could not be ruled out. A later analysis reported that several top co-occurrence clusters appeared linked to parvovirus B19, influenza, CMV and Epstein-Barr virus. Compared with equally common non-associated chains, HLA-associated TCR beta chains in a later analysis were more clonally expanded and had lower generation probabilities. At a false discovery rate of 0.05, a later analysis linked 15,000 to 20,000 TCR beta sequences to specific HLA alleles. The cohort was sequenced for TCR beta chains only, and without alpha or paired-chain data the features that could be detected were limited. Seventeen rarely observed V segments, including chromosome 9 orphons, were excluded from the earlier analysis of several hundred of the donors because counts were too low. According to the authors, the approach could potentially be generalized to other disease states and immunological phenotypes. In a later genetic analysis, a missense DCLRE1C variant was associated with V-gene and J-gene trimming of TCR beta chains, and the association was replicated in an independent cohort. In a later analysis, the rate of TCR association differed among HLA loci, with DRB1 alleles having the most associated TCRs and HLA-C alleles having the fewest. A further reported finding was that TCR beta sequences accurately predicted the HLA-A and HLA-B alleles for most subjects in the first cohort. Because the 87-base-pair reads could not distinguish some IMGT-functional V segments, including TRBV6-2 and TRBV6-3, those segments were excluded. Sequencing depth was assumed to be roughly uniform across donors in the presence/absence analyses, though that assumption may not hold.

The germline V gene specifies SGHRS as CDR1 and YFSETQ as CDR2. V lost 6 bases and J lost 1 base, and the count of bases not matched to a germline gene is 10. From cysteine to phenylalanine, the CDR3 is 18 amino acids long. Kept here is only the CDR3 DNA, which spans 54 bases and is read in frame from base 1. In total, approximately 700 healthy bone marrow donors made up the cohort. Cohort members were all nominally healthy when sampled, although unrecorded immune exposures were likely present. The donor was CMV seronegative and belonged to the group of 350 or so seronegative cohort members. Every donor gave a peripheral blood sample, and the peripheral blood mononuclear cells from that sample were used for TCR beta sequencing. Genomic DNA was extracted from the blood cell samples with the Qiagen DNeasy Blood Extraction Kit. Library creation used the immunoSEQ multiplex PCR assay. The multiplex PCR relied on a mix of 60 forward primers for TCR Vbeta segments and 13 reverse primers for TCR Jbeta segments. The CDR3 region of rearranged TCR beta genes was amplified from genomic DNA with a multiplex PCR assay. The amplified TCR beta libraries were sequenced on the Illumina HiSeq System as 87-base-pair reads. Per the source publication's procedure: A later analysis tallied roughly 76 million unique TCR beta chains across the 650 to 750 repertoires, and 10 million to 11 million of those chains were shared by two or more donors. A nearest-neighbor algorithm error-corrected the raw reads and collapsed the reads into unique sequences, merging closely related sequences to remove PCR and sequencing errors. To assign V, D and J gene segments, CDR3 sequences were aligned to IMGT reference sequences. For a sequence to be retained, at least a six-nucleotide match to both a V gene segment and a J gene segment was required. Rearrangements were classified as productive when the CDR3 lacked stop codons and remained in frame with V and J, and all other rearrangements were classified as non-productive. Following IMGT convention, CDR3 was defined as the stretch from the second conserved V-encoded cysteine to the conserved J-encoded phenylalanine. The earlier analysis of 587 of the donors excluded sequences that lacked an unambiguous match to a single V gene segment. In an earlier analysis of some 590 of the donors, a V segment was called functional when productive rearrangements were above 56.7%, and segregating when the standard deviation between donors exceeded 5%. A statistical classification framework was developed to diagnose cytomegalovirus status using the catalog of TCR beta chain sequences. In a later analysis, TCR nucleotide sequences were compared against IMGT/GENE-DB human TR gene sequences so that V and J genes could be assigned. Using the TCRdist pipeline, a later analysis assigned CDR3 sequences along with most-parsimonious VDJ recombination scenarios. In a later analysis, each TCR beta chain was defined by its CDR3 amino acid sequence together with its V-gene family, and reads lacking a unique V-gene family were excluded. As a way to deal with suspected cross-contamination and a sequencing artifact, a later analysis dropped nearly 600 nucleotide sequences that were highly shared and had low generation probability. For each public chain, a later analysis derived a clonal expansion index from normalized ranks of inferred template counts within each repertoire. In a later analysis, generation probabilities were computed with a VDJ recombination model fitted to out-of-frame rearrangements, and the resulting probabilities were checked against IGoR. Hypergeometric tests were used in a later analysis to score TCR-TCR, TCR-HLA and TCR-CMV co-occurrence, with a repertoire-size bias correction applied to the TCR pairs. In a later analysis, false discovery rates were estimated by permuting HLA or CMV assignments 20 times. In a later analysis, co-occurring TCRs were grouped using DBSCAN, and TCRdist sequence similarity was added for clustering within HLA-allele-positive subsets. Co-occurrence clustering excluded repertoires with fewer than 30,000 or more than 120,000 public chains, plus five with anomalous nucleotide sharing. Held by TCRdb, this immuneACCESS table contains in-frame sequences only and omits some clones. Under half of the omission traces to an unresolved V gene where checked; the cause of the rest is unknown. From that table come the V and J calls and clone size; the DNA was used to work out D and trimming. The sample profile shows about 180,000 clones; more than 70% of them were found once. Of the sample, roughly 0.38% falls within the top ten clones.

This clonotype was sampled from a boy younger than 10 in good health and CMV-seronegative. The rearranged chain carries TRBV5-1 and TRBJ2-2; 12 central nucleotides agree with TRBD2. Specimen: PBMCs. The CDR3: CASTESLAGGKNTGELFF. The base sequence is TGCGCCAGCACCGAGTCACTAGCGGGAGGAAAGAACACCGGGGAGCTGTTTTTT.